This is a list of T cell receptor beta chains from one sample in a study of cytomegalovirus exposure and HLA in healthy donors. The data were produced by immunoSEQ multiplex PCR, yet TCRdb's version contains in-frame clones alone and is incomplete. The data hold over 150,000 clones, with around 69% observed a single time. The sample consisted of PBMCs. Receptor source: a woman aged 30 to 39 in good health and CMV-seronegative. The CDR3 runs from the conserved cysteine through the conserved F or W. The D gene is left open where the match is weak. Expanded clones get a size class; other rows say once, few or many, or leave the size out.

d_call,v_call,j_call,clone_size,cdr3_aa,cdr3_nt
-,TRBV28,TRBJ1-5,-,CATYDARNQPQHF,TGTGCCACCTATGATGCTAGGAATCAGCCCCAGCATTTT
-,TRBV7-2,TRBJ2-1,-,CASSQSYNEQFF,TGTGCCAGCAGCCAGTCCTACAATGAGCAGTTCTTC
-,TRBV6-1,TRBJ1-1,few,CASTDTENTEAFF,TGTGCCAGCACCGATACAGAGAACACTGAAGCTTTCTTT
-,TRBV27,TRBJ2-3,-,CASSLGGASTDTQYF,TGTGCCAGCAGTTTAGGGGGGGCCTCCACAGATACGCAGTATTTT
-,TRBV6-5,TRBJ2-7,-,CASSGTGQAYEQYF,TGTGCCAGCAGTGGAACGGGACAAGCCTACGAGCAGTACTTC
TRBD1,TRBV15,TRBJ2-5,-,CATSTLTGQLEAQYF,TGTGCCACCAGCACCCTGACAGGGCAGCTTGAGGCCCAGTACTTC
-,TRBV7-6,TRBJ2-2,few,CASSLEVMGGGELFF,TGTGCCAGCAGCTTAGAAGTTATGGGGGGCGGGGAGCTGTTTTTT
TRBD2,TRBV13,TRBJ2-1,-,CASSLEASGYNEQFF,TGTGCCAGCAGCTTAGAGGCTAGCGGGTACAATGAGCAGTTCTTC
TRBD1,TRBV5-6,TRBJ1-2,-,CASSRTGTERGYTF,TGTGCCAGCAGCCGGACAGGGACGGAACGTGGCTACACCTTC
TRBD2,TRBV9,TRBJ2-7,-,CASSVGGDYEQYF,TGTGCCAGCAGCGTGGGGGGGGACTACGAGCAGTACTTC
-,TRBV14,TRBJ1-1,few,CASSHLTGANTEAFF,TGTGCCAGCAGCCACCTGACAGGAGCGAACACTGAAGCTTTCTTT
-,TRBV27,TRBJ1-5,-,CASSIQGSQPQHF,TGTGCCAGCAGTATACAGGGAAGTCAGCCCCAGCATTTT
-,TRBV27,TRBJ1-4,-,CASKENIATNEKLFF,TGTGCCAGCAAGGAGAACATTGCAACTAATGAAAAACTGTTTTTT
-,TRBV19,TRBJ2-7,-,CASSPGVPWSEQYF,TGTGCCAGTAGCCCTGGAGTACCGTGGTCCGAGCAGTACTTC
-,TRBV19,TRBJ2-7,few,CASSTSGNRYEQYF,TGTGCCAGTAGTACCTCAGGGAATCGGTACGAGCAGTACTTC
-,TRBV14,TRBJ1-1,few,CASSQNRLQYTEAFF,TGTGCCAGCAGCCAGAACAGACTACAATACACTGAAGCTTTCTTT
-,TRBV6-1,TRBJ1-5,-,CASSETSDQPQHF,TGTGCCAGCAGTGAAACCAGCGATCAGCCCCAGCATTTT
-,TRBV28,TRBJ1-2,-,CASKRAGGNYGYTF,TGTGCCAGCAAAAGAGCAGGAGGGAACTATGGCTACACCTTC
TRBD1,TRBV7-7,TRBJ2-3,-,CASSPGTGGPDTQYF,TGTGCTAGCAGCCCCGGGACAGGGGGTCCAGATACGCAGTATTTT
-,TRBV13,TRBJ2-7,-,CASSQTIYEQYF,TGTGCCAGCAGCCAGACTATCTACGAGCAGTACTTC
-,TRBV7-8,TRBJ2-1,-,CASTPPGNSYSSYNEQFF,TGTGCCAGCACCCCACCGGGGAACTCCTACAGCTCCTACAATGAGCAGTTCTTC
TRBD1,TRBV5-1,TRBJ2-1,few,CASSLTGGYNEQFF,TGCGCCAGCAGTTTGACAGGGGGCTACAATGAGCAGTTCTTC
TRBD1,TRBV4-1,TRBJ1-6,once,CASRGQGTDNSPLHF,TGCGCCAGCAGGGGACAGGGGACCGATAATTCACCCCTCCACTTT
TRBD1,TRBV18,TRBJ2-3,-,CASSPEVGQAQYF,TGTGCCAGCTCTCCCGAAGTAGGACAGGCGCAGTATTTT
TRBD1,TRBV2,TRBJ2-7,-,CASTGGTGGFEQYF,TGTGCCAGCACAGGAGGGACAGGGGGCTTCGAGCAGTACTTC
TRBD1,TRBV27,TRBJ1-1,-,CASSLRGQGLNTEAFF,TGTGCCAGCAGTCTTAGGGGACAGGGACTGAACACTGAAGCTTTCTTT
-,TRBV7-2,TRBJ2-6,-,CASSFGGSGANVLTF,TGTGCCAGCAGCTTCGGGGGCTCTGGGGCCAACGTCCTGACTTTC
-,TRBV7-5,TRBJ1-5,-,CARSLDALGHLNQPQHF,TGTGCCAGAAGCTTAGACGCGTTGGGACACTTAAATCAGCCCCAGCATTTT
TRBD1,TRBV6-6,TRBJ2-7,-,CATEEGAGYEQYF,TGTGCCACTGAAGAGGGGGCCGGCTACGAGCAGTACTTC
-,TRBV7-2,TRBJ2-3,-,CASSLERQTPNTQYF,TGTGCCAGCAGCTTAGAGAGACAGACACCAAATACGCAGTATTTT
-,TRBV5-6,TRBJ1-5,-,CASSLLKQGRQPQHF,TGTGCCAGCAGCTTGTTGAAACAAGGGAGACAGCCCCAGCATTTT
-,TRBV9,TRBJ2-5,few,CASSAYSSVGGETQYF,TGTGCCAGCAGCGCCTACTCTAGCGTAGGTGGAGAGACCCAGTACTTC
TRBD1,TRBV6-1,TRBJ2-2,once,CASSLDRDTGELFF,TGTGCCAGCAGTCTGGACAGGGACACCGGGGAGCTGTTTTTT
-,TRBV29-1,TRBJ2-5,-,CSAGFEEETQYF,TGCAGCGCTGGGTTTGAGGAAGAGACCCAGTACTTC
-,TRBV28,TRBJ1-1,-,CASTGMNTEAFF,TGTGCCAGCACGGGGATGAACACTGAAGCTTTCTTT
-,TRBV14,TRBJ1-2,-,CASSLTANYGYTF,TGTGCCAGCAGCTTGACAGCTAACTATGGCTACACCTTC
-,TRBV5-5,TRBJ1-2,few,CASSRGGTANYGYTF,TGTGCCAGCAGCAGGGGGGGGACGGCTAACTATGGCTACACCTTC
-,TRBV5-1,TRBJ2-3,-,CASSLSVSSTDTQYF,TGCGCCAGCAGCTTGTCGGTTAGTTCCACAGATACGCAGTATTTT
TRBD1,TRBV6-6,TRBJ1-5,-,CASSYSGQGFQPQHF,TGTGCCAGCAGTTACTCCGGACAGGGCTTTCAGCCCCAGCATTTT
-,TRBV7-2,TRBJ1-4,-,CASSLSPGEKLFF,TGTGCCAGCAGCTTATCCCCCGGTGAAAAACTGTTTTTT
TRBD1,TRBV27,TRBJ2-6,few,CASSWGQAPYSGANVLTF,TGTGCCAGCAGTTGGGGACAGGCACCTTACTCTGGGGCCAACGTCCTGACTTTC
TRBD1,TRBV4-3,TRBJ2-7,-,CASSQGQNYEQYF,TGCGCCAGCAGCCAGGGACAGAATTACGAGCAGTACTTC
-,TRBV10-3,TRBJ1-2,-,CGVEDNYGYTF,TGTGGGGTGGAGGACAACTATGGCTACACCTTC
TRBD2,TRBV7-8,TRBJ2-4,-,CASSAYPRTSVDIQYF,TGTGCCAGCAGCGCGTATCCTCGGACTAGCGTAGACATTCAGTACTTC
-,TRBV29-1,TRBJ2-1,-,CSVEDWSNEQFF,TGCAGCGTTGAAGATTGGAGTAATGAGCAGTTCTTC
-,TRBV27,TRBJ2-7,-,CASSLDGVPYEQYF,TGTGCCAGCAGTTTAGACGGGGTGCCCTACGAGCAGTACTTC
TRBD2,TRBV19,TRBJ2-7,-,CASSTQTSGEQYF,TGTGCCAGTAGTACGCAGACTAGCGGCGAGCAGTACTTC
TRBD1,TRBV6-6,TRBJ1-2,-,CASRHLPGQGFGYTF,TGTGCCAGCAGACACCTCCCGGGACAGGGGTTTGGCTACACCTTC
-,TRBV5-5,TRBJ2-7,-,CASSETEGYEQYF,TGTGCCAGCAGCGAGACCGAGGGCTACGAGCAGTACTTC
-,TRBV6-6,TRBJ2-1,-,CASSYGLRGEQFF,TGTGCCAGCAGTTACGGGCTCCGTGGGGAGCAGTTCTTC
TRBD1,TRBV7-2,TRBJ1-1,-,CASRPGTGGRVTEAFF,TGTGCCAGCAGACCCGGGACAGGGGGCCGGGTCACTGAAGCTTTCTTT
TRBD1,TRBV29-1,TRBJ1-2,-,CSVGRTAGGLYGYTF,TGCAGCGTTGGAAGGACGGCAGGGGGCCTCTATGGCTACACCTTC